These T cell receptor beta chains were read from a single sample in a study of CD8 T cells in Susac syndrome. TCRdb reprocessed the immunoSEQ multiplex PCR reads via MiXCR and lists one record per CDR3 protein. This repertoire shows about 94,000 distinct CDR3 sequences, around 94% found once; its top ten account for about 0.28%. The sample was CD4+ T cells from PBMCs. The receptors originated from a human donor with Susac syndrome. Both conserved end residues are part of each CDR3. The order of the fields is clone size, V gene, J gene, D gene, CDR3 DNA, CDR3 protein. The D gene is left open where the match is weak. Size tells how often a clone was seen (once, few, many) or the class of an expanded clone, and some rows leave it out.

NA	TRBV30	TRBJ1-2	NA	TGTGCCTGGAGGCCGAGTAACTATGGCTACACCTTC	CAWRPSNYGYTF
NA	TRBV7-2	TRBJ1-3	NA	TGTGCCAGCAGCCGCCGATCGGACAGCCGCTCTGGAAACACCATATATTTT	CASSRRSDSRSGNTIYF
NA	TRBV20-1	TRBJ2-1	TRBD2	TGCAGTGCTAGAGGTGGGACTAGCGGTAGGCATGAGCAGTTCTTC	CSARGGTSGRHEQFF
NA	TRBV20-1	TRBJ2-7	NA	TGCAGTGCTAGAGATTCTGTTTCGGGCTACGAGCAGTACTTC	CSARDSVSGYEQYF
NA	TRBV24-1	TRBJ1-5	NA	TGTGCCACCGGGCAGGGGCAACAGCCCCAGCATTTT	CATGQGQQPQHF
NA	TRBV24-1	TRBJ2-3	TRBD2	TGTGCCACCAGTGAAGGGACTAAACACACAGATACGCAGTATTTT	CATSEGTKHTDTQYF
NA	TRBV4-3	TRBJ1-3	NA	TGCGCCAGCAGCCCCACCGTCGGAAACACCATATATTTT	CASSPTVGNTIYF
NA	TRBV30	TRBJ1-1	NA	TGTGCCTGGGGGAACGCTGAAGCTTTCTTT	CAWGNAEAFF
NA	TRBV9	TRBJ1-6	NA	TGTGCCAGCAGCGTAGGCTCAAGGGCGCTTTCACCCCTCCACTTT	CASSVGSRALSPLHF
NA	TRBV5-8	TRBJ1-6	NA	TGTGCCAGCAGCGCACGCGCGGGACAATTTGATTCACCCCTCCACTTT	CASSARAGQFDSPLHF
NA	TRBV20-1	TRBJ2-3	TRBD2	TGCAGTGCTAGTCAAGCTAGCGGTAGCACAGATACGCAGTATTTT	CSASQASGSTDTQYF
NA	TRBV6-5	TRBJ2-2	NA	TGTGCCAGCAGTTACCGTGGGACCGGGGAGCTGTTTTTT	CASSYRGTGELFF
NA	TRBV28	TRBJ2-4	NA	TGTGCCAACAGTTTTCGGGGGGCTAATCTCAAAAACATTCAGTACTTC	CANSFRGANLKNIQYF
NA	TRBV19	TRBJ2-1	NA	TGTGCCAGTAGTATCGGGTGGGGGCGCAACTACAATGAGCAGTTCTTC	CASSIGWGRNYNEQFF
NA	TRBV27	TRBJ1-2	NA	TGTGCCTCCCTCGAGACGGCGGTCGGCTACACCTTC	CASLETAVGYTF
NA	TRBV5-1	TRBJ1-4	NA	TGCGCCAGCAGCCCAGCAGGATCCACTAATGAAAAACTGTTTTTT	CASSPAGSTNEKLFF
NA	TRBV27	TRBJ2-3	TRBD2	TGTGCCAGCAGTCTCCGGACTAGCGGGAGGGATACGCAGTATTTT	CASSLRTSGRDTQYF
NA	TRBV2	TRBJ2-2	NA	TGTGCCAGCAGTGAAGTTAGAGCGACCACCGGGGAGCTGTTTTTT	CASSEVRATTGELFF
NA	TRBV20-1	TRBJ2-3	TRBD2	TGCAGTGCTAAGACCCCACCTAGCGGGGGGTTCGATACGCAGTATTTT	CSAKTPPSGGFDTQYF
once	TRBV9	TRBJ2-6	NA	TGTGCCAGCAGCGTAAGGGGGGGGGCCAACGTCCTGACTTTC	CASSVRGGANVLTF
once	TRBV3-1	TRBJ2-5	NA	TGTGCCAGCAGCCGAGGGACTTCACAAGAGACCCAGTACTTC	CASSRGTSQETQYF
NA	TRBV5-5	TRBJ2-7	NA	TGTGCCAGCAGTGAAGGGATCGAGCAGTACTTC	CASSEGIEQYF
NA	TRBV28	TRBJ2-1	NA	TGTGCCAGCAGTTTTGGAGTTTTCGGTGAGCAGTTCTTC	CASSFGVFGEQFF
NA	TRBV12-3/TRBV12-4	TRBJ1-1	NA	TGTGCCAGCAGTTTAACGGAAGATTCTGAAGCTTTCTTT	CASSLTEDSEAFF
NA	TRBV24-1	TRBJ2-1	NA	TGTGCCACCAGTGATAGCGAACCCCTTTACAATGAGCAGTTCTTC	CATSDSEPLYNEQFF
NA	TRBV7-2	TRBJ2-5	NA	TGTGCCAGCGGCCGGGACCGTTCTCAAGAGACCCAGTACTTC	CASGRDRSQETQYF
NA	TRBV12-3/TRBV12-4	TRBJ2-5	TRBD1	TGTGCCAGCAGTGCCCCGGGACAGGGGAAAGAGACCCAGTACTTC	CASSAPGQGKETQYF
NA	TRBV7-2	TRBJ2-3	TRBD2	TGTGCCAGCAGCTTACGCGGGGGGAACACAGATACGCAGTATTTT	CASSLRGGNTDTQYF
NA	TRBV30	TRBJ1-1	NA	TGTGCCTGGACCCCGACAGGTAACACTGAAGCTTTCTTT	CAWTPTGNTEAFF
NA	TRBV7-9	TRBJ2-7	NA	TGTGCCAGCAGCTTTACAGGGCCAAATAGCTACGAGCAGTACTTC	CASSFTGPNSYEQYF
NA	TRBV30	TRBJ1-4	TRBD1	TGTGCCTGGTCCGGGACAGAGAATGAAAAACTGTTTTTT	CAWSGTENEKLFF
NA	TRBV19	TRBJ1-1	TRBD1	TGTGCCAGTAACAGGGGGCGCAACACTGAAGCTTTCTTT	CASNRGRNTEAFF
NA	TRBV29-1	TRBJ1-2	NA	TGCAGCGTTGGATCCAAATCCGACTATGGCTACACCTTC	CSVGSKSDYGYTF
NA	TRBV2	TRBJ1-2	NA	TGTGCCAGCAGTGAGTTTACCTATGGCTACACCTTC	CASSEFTYGYTF
NA	TRBV9	TRBJ2-2	TRBD2	TGTGCCAGCTCGGGGACTACGACCAACACCGGGGAGCTGTTTTTT	CASSGTTTNTGELFF
once	TRBV27	TRBJ2-7	TRBD1	TGTGCCAGCAGTTTACAGGGACAGGGAGCGTTCGAGCAGTACTTC	CASSLQGQGAFEQYF
few	TRBV5-1	TRBJ2-1	TRBD2	TGCGCCAGCAGCCCGCGGGGGCGGGGGGCCGACGGACGGGAAAATGAGCAGTTCTTC	CASSPRGRGADGRENEQFF
NA	TRBV12-3/TRBV12-4	TRBJ2-5	TRBD2	TGTGCCAGCAGTTCCCTAGCGGGTGGGCATGAGACCCAGTACTTC	CASSSLAGGHETQYF
NA	TRBV30	TRBJ2-1	NA	TGTGCCTGGAGTATTGCTAGCTCCTACAATGAGCAGTTCTTC	CAWSIASSYNEQFF
NA	TRBV19	TRBJ2-3	NA	TGTGCCAGTAGTATATATCGCGGCGCCACTAGCACAGATACGCAGTATTTT	CASSIYRGATSTDTQYF
NA	TRBV20-1	TRBJ2-1	NA	TGCAGTGCTTGGGCTACAGGGGGGGGAAATGAGCAGTTCTTC	CSAWATGGGNEQFF
NA	TRBV30	TRBJ2-5	NA	TGTGCCTGGAATCCGCCGACAGGCCAAGAGACCCAGTACTTC	CAWNPPTGQETQYF
few	TRBV12-3/TRBV12-4	TRBJ2-2	NA	TGTGCCAGCAGTCAGGGGTCCGGGGAGCTGTTTTTT	CASSQGSGELFF
few	TRBV5-1	TRBJ2-5	TRBD2	TGCGCCAGCAGTAGACAGCGGGGGGAAGAGACCCAGTACTTC	CASSRQRGEETQYF
NA	TRBV5-1	TRBJ2-3	NA	TGCGCCAGCAGCTTGGAGGGGTTCTCCCACACAGATACGCAGTATTTT	CASSLEGFSHTDTQYF
NA	TRBV7-8	TRBJ2-7	NA	TGTGCCAGCAGCCCTGGGACATACGAGCAGTACTTC	CASSPGTYEQYF
NA	TRBV2	TRBJ1-2	NA	TGTGCCAGCAGTGTCACAGTCAACTATGGCTACACCTTC	CASSVTVNYGYTF
NA	TRBV7-9	TRBJ1-1	NA	TGTGCCAGCAGCTTCAGGACATCCACTGAAGCTTTCTTT	CASSFRTSTEAFF
NA	TRBV12-3/TRBV12-4	TRBJ2-5	NA	TGTGCCAGCAGTCTCTGGTCCGGAGAGACCCAGTACTTC	CASSLWSGETQYF
NA	TRBV30	TRBJ2-3	TRBD2	TGTGCCTGGAGTCCGCTAGCGGGGGGGGGTACGCAGTATTTT	CAWSPLAGGGTQYF
NA	TRBV7-2	TRBJ2-4	NA	TGTGCCAGCAGCGCACCTCCCGGTGGGAACATTCAGTACTTC	CASSAPPGGNIQYF
NA	TRBV5-8	TRBJ1-2	TRBD1	TGTGCCAGCAGCCCGGACAGGGGAAGCTATGGCTACACCTTC	CASSPDRGSYGYTF
NA	TRBV20-1	TRBJ2-7	NA	TGCAGTGCTAGAGATGTGACAGGCTACGAGCAGTACTTC	CSARDVTGYEQYF
NA	TRBV7-9	TRBJ1-1	NA	TGTGCCAGCAGCATGAGGGGGGAAGACACTGAAGCTTTCTTT	CASSMRGEDTEAFF
NA	TRBV29-1	TRBJ1-2	NA	TGCAGCGCCCAACTGGGGCCTACACCTGGGGGCTACACCTTC	CSAQLGPTPGGYTF